This section outlines one T cell receptor beta chain sequence together with its context. Clones were sequenced by immunoSEQ multiplex PCR, and TCRdb holds only the in-frame ones, with some missing. The sample records about 380,000 clones, about 96% being singletons. V lost 3 bases and J lost 6; bases outside the gene matches: 9. This CDR3 region has 15 residues. The V gene's germline CDR1 is LNHDA and CDR2 SQIVND (reference sequence). This sample is drawn from a study of shared clonotypes between healthy human individuals. This TCR was sampled from a man aged 30 to 45 in good health. The chain carries TRBV19 and TRBJ2-7; 9 bases fit TRBD2. The specimen was memory CD8+ T cells sorted from blood. Subset given: CD45RO+ cells pooled with CCR7-negative TemRA cells. The CDR3 reads CASSIRLADLFEQYF. In DNA form, the CDR3 reads TGTGCCAGTAGTATCCGACTAGCGGACCTATTCGAGCAGTACTTC. The variable domain in full, completed from reference TRBV19 and TRBJ2-7, reads DGGITQSPKYLFRKEGQNVTLSCEQNLNHDAMYWYRQDPGQGLRLIYYSQIVNDFQKGDIAEGYSVSREKKESFPLTVTSAQKNPTAFYLCASSIRLADLFEQYFGPGTRLTVT.